This T cell receptor (beta chain) was identified during a study of cytomegalovirus exposure and HLA in healthy donors. At the level of the study: Genotyping showed roughly 83% of over 350 donors falling in the Caucasian-associated ancestry cluster.

The PCR was carried out with 60 Vbeta primers and 13 Jbeta primers. Produced via immunoSEQ multiplex PCR; TCRdb's table is partial and in-frame only. The data show over 120,000 clones, with 75% to 80% seen just once and around 2.5% held by the top ten. Per the germline V gene, CDR1 is SNHLY and CDR2 is FYNNEI. CDR3 size: 14 residues. This clonotype originated in a woman in her late teens or twenties in good health and CMV-seropositive. The chain is built from TRBV2 and TRBJ2-5, with D tentatively TRBD1 (6 bases). The end of the DNA fits TRBJ2-7 better, so the J call may be wrong. The sequenced material came from PBMCs. The CDR3, as DNA: TGTGCCAGCAGTGTGCCAGGGGCCACCTACGAGCAGTACTTC. This translates into CASSVPGATYEQYF.